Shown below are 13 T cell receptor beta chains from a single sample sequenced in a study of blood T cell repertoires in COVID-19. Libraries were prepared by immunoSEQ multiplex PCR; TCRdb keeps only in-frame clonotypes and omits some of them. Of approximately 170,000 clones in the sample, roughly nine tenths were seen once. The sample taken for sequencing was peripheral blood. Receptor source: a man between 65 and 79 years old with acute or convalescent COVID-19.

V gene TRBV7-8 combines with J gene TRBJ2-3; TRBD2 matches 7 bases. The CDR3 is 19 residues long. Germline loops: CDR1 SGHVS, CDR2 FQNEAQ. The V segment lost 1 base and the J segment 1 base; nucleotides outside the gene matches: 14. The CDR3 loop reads CASSLVNSPSGSRTDTQYF. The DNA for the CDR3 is TGTGCCAGCAGCTTAGTAAATTCGCCTAGCGGTTCACGCACAGATACGCAGTATTTT.

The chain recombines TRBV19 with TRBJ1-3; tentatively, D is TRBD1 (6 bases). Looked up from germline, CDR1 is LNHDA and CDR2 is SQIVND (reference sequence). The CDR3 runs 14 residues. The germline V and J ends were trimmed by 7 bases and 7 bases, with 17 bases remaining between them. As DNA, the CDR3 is TGTGCCAGTACCATCAACAGGGAACGGAACACCATATATTTT. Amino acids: CASTINRERNTIYF.

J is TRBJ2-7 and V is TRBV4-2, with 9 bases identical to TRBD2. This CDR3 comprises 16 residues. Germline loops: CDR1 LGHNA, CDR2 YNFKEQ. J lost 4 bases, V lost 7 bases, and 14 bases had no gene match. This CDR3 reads CASTSVAGEEGYEQYF. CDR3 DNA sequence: TGTGCCAGCACCTCTGTAGCGGGAGAGGAAGGGTACGAGCAGTACTTC.

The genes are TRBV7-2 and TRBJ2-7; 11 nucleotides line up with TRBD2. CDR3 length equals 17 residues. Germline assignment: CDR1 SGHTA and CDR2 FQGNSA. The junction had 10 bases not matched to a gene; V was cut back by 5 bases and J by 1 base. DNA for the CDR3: TGTGCCAGCAGCCGCCGAGGGACTAGCGGCCGTTCCTACGAGCAGTACTTC. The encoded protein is CASSRRGTSGRSYEQYF.

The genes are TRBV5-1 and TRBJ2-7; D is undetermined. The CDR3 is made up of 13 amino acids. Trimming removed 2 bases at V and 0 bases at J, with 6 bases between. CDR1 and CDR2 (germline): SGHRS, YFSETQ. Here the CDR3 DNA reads TGCGCCAGCAGCTTCTCTCTCTCCTACGAGCAGTACTTC. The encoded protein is CASSFSLSYEQYF.

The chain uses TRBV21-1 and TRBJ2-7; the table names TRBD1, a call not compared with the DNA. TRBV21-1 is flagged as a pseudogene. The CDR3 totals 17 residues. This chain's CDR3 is CASSSKTGQGSSYEQYF. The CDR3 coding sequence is TGTGCCAGCAGCTCAAAGACGGGACAGGGTTCCTCCTACGAGCAGTACTTC.

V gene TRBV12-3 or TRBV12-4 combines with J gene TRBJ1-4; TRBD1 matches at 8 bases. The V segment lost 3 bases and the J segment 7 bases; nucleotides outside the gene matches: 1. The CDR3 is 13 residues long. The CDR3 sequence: CASSLGQAEKLFF. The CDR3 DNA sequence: TGTGCCAGCAGTTTGGGACAGGCTGAAAAACTGTTTTTT.

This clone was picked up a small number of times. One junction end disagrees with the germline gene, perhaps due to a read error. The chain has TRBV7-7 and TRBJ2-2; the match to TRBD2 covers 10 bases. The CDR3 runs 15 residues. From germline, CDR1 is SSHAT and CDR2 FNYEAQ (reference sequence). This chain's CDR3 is CASSLQAGGSGELFF. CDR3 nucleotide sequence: TGTGCTAGCAGCTTACAAGCGGGAGGGAGCGGGGAGCTGTTTTTT.

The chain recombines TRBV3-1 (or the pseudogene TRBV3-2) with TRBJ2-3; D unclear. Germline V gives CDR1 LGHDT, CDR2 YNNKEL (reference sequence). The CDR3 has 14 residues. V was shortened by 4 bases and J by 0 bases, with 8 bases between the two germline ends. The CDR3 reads CASSLKTSTDTQYF. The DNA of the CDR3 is TGTGCCAGCAGCCTGAAAACTAGCACAGATACGCAGTATTTT.

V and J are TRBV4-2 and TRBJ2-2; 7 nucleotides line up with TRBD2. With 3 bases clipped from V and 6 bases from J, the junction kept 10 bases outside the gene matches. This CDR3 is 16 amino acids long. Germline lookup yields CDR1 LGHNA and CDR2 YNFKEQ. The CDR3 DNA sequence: TGTGCCAGCAGCCAGGAGGGTTGGGGAGGGGCCGGGGAGCTGTTTTTT. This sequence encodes CASSQEGWGGAGELFF.

CDR3 sequence reads: CASSLGRGTEYF. CDR3 bases: TGTGCCAGCAGCTTAGGCCGTGGGACAGAGTACTTC. The genes are TRBV13 and TRBJ2-4; TRBD1 aligns across 7 bases. With V trimmed by 0 bases and J by 14 bases, 4 bases remained unmatched. The CDR3 is 12 amino acids. CDR1 PRHDT and CDR2 FYEKMQ come from the germline V gene (reference sequence).

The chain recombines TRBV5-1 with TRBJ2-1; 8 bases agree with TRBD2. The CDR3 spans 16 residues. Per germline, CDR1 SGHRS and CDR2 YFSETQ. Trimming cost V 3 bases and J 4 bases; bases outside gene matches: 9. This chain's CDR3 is CASSSRAGALYNEQFF. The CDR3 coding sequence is TGCGCCAGCAGCTCCCGAGCGGGGGCCTTATACAATGAGCAGTTCTTC.

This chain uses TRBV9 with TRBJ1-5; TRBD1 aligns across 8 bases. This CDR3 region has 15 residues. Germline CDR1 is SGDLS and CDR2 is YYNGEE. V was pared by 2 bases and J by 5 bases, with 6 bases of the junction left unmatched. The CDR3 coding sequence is TGTGCCAGCAGCGTTGATCAGGGGGCTGATCAGCCCCAGCATTTT. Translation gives CASSVDQGADQPQHF.